This T cell receptor (beta chain) was found in a study of beta chain features in type 1 diabetes. General study results and limits: TCRB repertoires of naive, central memory and Treg cells appeared more similar among patients than among healthy donors. In all four CD4+ subsets, TCRB CDR3 length was significantly, moderately reduced in type 1 diabetes.

The germline V and J ends were trimmed by 1 base and 2 bases, with 11 bases remaining between them. The CDR3 totals 15 residues. Germline V gene data show CDR1 as SEHNR and CDR2 as FQNEAQ (reference sequence). This clone was counted a few times. Its antigen remains unidentified. The authors reverse transcribed all of the isolated RNA, so sequencing captured expressed TCRB transcripts. Clones were sequenced by immunoSEQ multiplex PCR, and TCRdb holds only the in-frame ones, with some missing. This table holds about 230,000 clones, roughly 17% found once. The rearrangement links TRBV7-9 to TRBJ1-2, with TRBD1 as a possible D gene (6 bases). This TCR was recovered from a man aged 25 to 40 with type 1 diabetes. The sample comprised naive CD4+ T cells from blood. The CDR3 protein is CASSLGAGANYGYTF. DNA of the CDR3: TGTGCCAGCAGCTTAGGGGCAGGGGCAAACTATGGCTACACCTTC.